The clone carrying this T cell receptor (beta chain) occurred once. Its cognate antigen is unknown. This specimen comes from a study of T cell responses to AZD1222 COVID-19 vaccine. Study results and caveats: Every sample of the repertoires postdated the peak T cell response. Two doses of AZD1222 preceded a rise in Spike-specific TCR breadth and depth.

Clones were sequenced by immunoSEQ multiplex PCR, and TCRdb holds only the in-frame ones, with some missing. Altogether about 81,000 clones are present, roughly 90% being singletons, with the ten largest covering around 8%. CDR3 size: 13 residues. J lost 1 base, V lost 5 bases, and 1 base had no gene match. CDR1 and CDR2 from the germline V gene are SGHRS and YFSETQ. This receptor was identified in an adult who received the AZD1222 COVID-19 vaccine. The chain joins TRBV5-1 to TRBJ2-3, with 7 bases aligning to TRBD2. This sample comprised peripheral blood, obtained 28 days after the second AZD1222 dose. DNA of the CDR3: TGCGCCAGCAGTACTAGCGGCACAGATACGCAGTATTTT. It is translated as CASSTSGTDTQYF.